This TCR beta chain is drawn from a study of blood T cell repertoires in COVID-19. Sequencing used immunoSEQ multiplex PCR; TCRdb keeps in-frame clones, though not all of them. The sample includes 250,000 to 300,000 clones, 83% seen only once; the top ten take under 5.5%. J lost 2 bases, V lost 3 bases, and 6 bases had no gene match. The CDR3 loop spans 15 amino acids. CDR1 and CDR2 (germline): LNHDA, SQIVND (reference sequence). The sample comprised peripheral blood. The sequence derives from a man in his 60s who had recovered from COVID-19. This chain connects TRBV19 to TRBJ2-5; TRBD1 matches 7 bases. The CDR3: CASSIQDRPQETQYF. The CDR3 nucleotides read TGTGCCAGTAGTATTCAGGACAGGCCGCAAGAGACCCAGTACTTC.